The 27 T cell receptor beta chains presented below share a single source sample, sequenced in a study of T-cell reconstitution after alpha-beta-depleted transplantation in children (dated by TCRdb to 2016 to 2017). The time point label here, explained by the study, means: day 60 (about 2 months) after transplantation. What the treatment or condition label conveys for this sample: allogeneic hematopoietic cell transplantation with graft depleted of TCRalphabeta T cells and CD19 B cells. The library was generated by PCR. Data came from an Illumina HiSeq 2500. Molecular barcoding was employed in the preparation of TCR libraries, with unique molecular identifiers being used to normalize TCRbeta repertoire quantification. TCRdb handled the public reads itself, with Q25 trimming in fastp and clone calling in MiXCR, and kept productive beta chains. Each entry merges the rows of one CDR3 protein and shows their most common DNA and genes. This sample holds 40,000 to 60,000 distinct CDR3 sequences; nearly 9.5% were observed only once. The biggest ten clones account for 25% to 30% of the sample.

Sequencing was performed on PBMCs, mostly from graft donor cells, taken 60 days after TCRalphabeta/CD19-depleted stem cell transplant. The receptors stem from a male patient between 2 and 10 years old who had a stem cell transplant for chronic granulomatous disease, so the T cells may come from the graft donor.

This clonotype was found a few times. This rearrangement joins TRBV7-6 to TRBJ2-1, with 8 bases aligning to TRBD2. The CDR3 runs 13 residues. With 5 bases clipped from V and 6 bases from J, the junction kept 3 bases outside the gene matches. CDR1 SGHVS and CDR2 FNYEAQ come from the germline V gene. CDR3 in amino acids: CASSPAGGNEQFF. The CDR3 region has the DNA TGTGCCAGCAGCCCCGCGGGGGGCAATGAGCAGTTCTTC.

This clonotype has ten or more counts. The chain joins TRBV6-5 to TRBJ2-1, with D unresolved. V dropped 1 base and J dropped 2 bases, with 12 bases sitting between them. CDR1 and CDR2 from the germline V gene are MNHEY and SVGAGI. The CDR3 consists of 16 residues. Written as DNA, the CDR3 is TGTGCCAGCAGTTACTGGTCTTCCTCCACCTACAATGAGCAGTTCTTC. Its translation is CASSYWSSSTYNEQFF.

This clonotype was detected ten times or more. The V gene is TRBV20-1, the J gene TRBJ2-7; 8 nucleotides align to TRBD2. J lost 3 bases, V lost 1 base, and 8 bases had no gene match. CDR3 length: 15 amino acids. Germline-derived CDR1 and CDR2 are DFQATT and SNEGSKA (reference sequence). The DNA for the CDR3 is TGCAGTGCTAGAGGCGAGCGGGAGATTAACTACGAGCAGTACTTC. It is translated as CSARGEREINYEQYF.

The rearrangement links TRBV4-1 to TRBJ2-1, with TRBD2 matching over 15 bases. With 4 bases clipped from V and 3 bases from J, the junction kept 4 bases outside the gene matches. CDR3 size: 17 residues. The germline gives CDR1 MGHRA, CDR2 YSYEKL. The CDR3 is CASSRGTSGRNYNEQFF. In DNA form, the CDR3 reads TGCGCCAGCAGCCGCGGGACTAGCGGGAGGAACTACAATGAGCAGTTCTTC.

In this sample, this clonotype turned up many times. One end of the junction varies from germline; a read error may be responsible. The chain recombines TRBV25-1 with TRBJ2-1; D is unresolved. The germline V gene encodes CDR1 MGHDK and CDR2 SYGVNS. CDR3 length equals 13 residues. The CDR3 DNA reads TGTGCCAGCAGCGAATCCTTCTACAATGAGCAGTTCTTC. Translation: CASSESFYNEQFF.

A few counts support this clonotype. The chain uses TRBV7-9 and TRBJ2-5, with 8 bases matching TRBD2. The CDR3 has 15 amino acids. Germline CDR1 SEHNR, CDR2 FQNEAQ (reference sequence). Trimming took 5 bases from V and 5 from J; bases not matched to a gene: 10. Here the CDR3 DNA reads TGTGCCAGCAGCCCCGGGGCGGGAGGCGTGGAGACCCAGTACTTC. Translation: CASSPGAGGVETQYF.

This chain uses TRBV7-2 with TRBJ2-1; D remains unclear. V gave up 5 bases and J gave up 0 bases, with 14 bases separating them. Germline V lookup: CDR1 SGHTA, CDR2 FQGNSA. This CDR3 is 16 amino acids long. The CDR3 nucleotides read TGTGCCAGCAGCCGACGGGCGGCCAGCTCCTACAATGAGCAGTTCTTC. Translating it yields CASSRRAASSYNEQFF.

This clonotype was recorded many times. V is TRBV15 and J is TRBJ2-2, with 14 bases fitting TRBD2. CDR1 LNHNV and CDR2 YYDKDF come from the germline V gene (reference sequence). This CDR3 spans 18 amino acids. Trimming cost V 0 bases and J 7 bases; bases outside gene matches: 7. CDR3 residues: CATSRDLPGLAGDGELFF. Written as DNA, the CDR3 is TGTGCCACCAGCAGAGATTTACCGGGACTAGCGGGAGACGGGGAGCTGTTTTTT. Filled out from reference TRBV15 and TRBJ2-2, the complete variable domain reads DAMVIQNPRYQVTQFGKPVTLSCSQTLNHNVMYWYQQKSSQAPKLLFHYYDKDFNNEADTPDNFQSRRPNTSFCFLDIRSPGLGDTAMYLCATSRDLPGLAGDGELFFGEGSRLTVL.

At least ten counts were recorded for this clonotype. The chain recombines TRBV15 with TRBJ2-2; TRBD2 matches at 7 bases. J was trimmed by 4 bases and V by 8 bases; bases with no gene match: 1. CDR1 is LNHNV and CDR2 is YYDKDF in the germline V gene (reference sequence). This CDR3 spans 12 amino acids. The CDR3 protein is CATSSGTGELFF. The CDR3 DNA sequence: TGTGCCACCTCTAGCGGCACCGGGGAGCTGTTTTTT.

This clonotype was seen ten or more times. The chain couples TRBV20-1 to TRBJ1-1; the match to TRBD1 covers 10 bases. This CDR3 comprises 16 residues. Germline V gene lookup returns CDR1 DFQATT and CDR2 SNEGSKA (reference sequence). J was trimmed by 4 bases and V by 4 bases; bases with no gene match: 12. CDR3 sequence reads: CSATGTGVSGSTEAFF. In nucleotides, the CDR3 is TGCAGTGCTACCGGGACAGGGGTTAGTGGGAGCACTGAAGCTTTCTTT.

This clonotype was counted many times. The chain couples TRBV29-1 to TRBJ2-5; D remains unclear. Germline lookup yields CDR1 SQVTM and CDR2 ANQGSEA. This CDR3 contains 13 residues. The ends were cut back, 7 bases at V and 5 bases at J, with 17 bases in the middle. CDR3 sequence (DNA): TGCAGCGCTTTTCCCCCTGGGGTCGAGACCCAGTACTTC. This translates into CSAFPPGVETQYF.

This clonotype was detected many times. The CDR3 is CASSLAGAGGPDNEQFF. The CDR3 region has the DNA TGTGCCAGCAGCTTAGCGGGAGCGGGAGGACCAGACAATGAGCAGTTCTTC. V gene TRBV7-2 combines with J gene TRBJ2-1, with 9 positions matching TRBD2. Germline V lookup: CDR1 SGHTA, CDR2 FQGNSA. The CDR3 extends over 17 amino acids. V dropped 0 bases and J dropped 5; count of bases not matched to a gene: 8.

This clonotype was observed at least ten times. This chain connects TRBV6-1 to TRBJ2-5; no firm D call. The ends were cut back, 1 base at V and 13 bases at J, with 10 bases in the middle. Germline V gives CDR1 MNHNS, CDR2 SASEGT. The CDR3 consists of 11 residues. The CDR3 here is CASSEGCRPYF. Here the CDR3 DNA reads TGTGCCAGCAGTGAAGGCTGTCGACCGTACTTC.

Many counts were recorded for this clonotype. V gene TRBV7-6 combines with J gene TRBJ2-3, with 9 bases aligning to TRBD2. This CDR3 comprises 16 residues. V shed 4 bases, J shed 5 bases, and the junction held 10 bases outside the gene matches. The germline CDR1 and CDR2 sequences are SGHVS and FNYEAQ. CDR3 in amino acids: CASSSSLAGAGDTQYF. The CDR3 region has the DNA TGTGCCAGCAGCTCCTCCTTAGCGGGAGCTGGAGATACGCAGTATTTT. Complete variable domain (other parts from reference TRBV7-6 and TRBJ2-3): GAGVSQSPRYKVTKRGQDVALRCDPISGHVSLYWYRQALGQGPEFLTYFNYEAQQDKSGLPNDRFSAERPEGSISTLTIQRTEQRDSAMYRCASSSSLAGAGDTQYFGPGTRLTVL.

The CDR3 is CASNEKQGRVKNIQYF. The CDR3 nucleotides are TGTGCCAGCAACGAGAAACAGGGGAGGGTCAAAAACATTCAGTACTTC. The rearrangement joins TRBV2 to TRBJ2-4, with D perhaps given as TRBD1 or TRBD2 (7 bases each). The CDR3 has 16 amino acids. The ends were cut back, 7 bases at V and 3 bases at J, with 19 bases in the middle. Germline V CDR1 and CDR2: SNHLY, FYNNEI.

This clonotype was seen many times. CDR3 DNA: TGTGCCAGCAGCTTGCCCTTCATAATTTCTAGCACAGATACGCAGTATTTT. Amino acids: CASSLPFIISSTDTQYF. This chain links TRBV4-2 with TRBJ2-3; no firm D call. The CDR3 is made up of 17 amino acids. Germline V gene data show CDR1 as LGHNA and CDR2 as YNFKEQ. V lost 5 bases, J lost 0 bases, and 18 bases lay in between.

In this sample, this clonotype turned up many times. J is TRBJ1-1 and V is TRBV3-1; TRBD1 aligns across 7 bases. Germline V gives CDR1 LGHDT, CDR2 YNNKEL (reference sequence). With V trimmed by 4 bases and J by 5 bases, 13 bases remained unmatched. The CDR3 loop spans 16 amino acids. The CDR3 nucleotides are TGTGCCAGCAGCCGCTACAGGGGTCGGGTTGAGACTGAAGCTTTCTTT. It codes for CASSRYRGRVETEAFF. Looking up the rest from reference TRBV3-1 and TRBJ1-1 gives the full variable domain: DTAVSQTPKYLVTQMGNDKSIKCEQNLGHDTMYWYKQDSKKFLKIMFSYNNKELIINETVPNRFSPKSPDKAHLNLHINSLELGDSAVYFCASSRYRGRVETEAFFGQGTRLTVV.

This clonotype was found many times. The rearrangement uses TRBV20-1 and TRBJ2-4; 7 bases align to TRBD2. The trim removed 6 bases at V and 2 bases at J, leaving 13 bases unmatched. The CDR3 loop spans 16 amino acids. Per the germline V gene, CDR1 is DFQATT and CDR2 is SNEGSKA (reference sequence). CDR3 amino acids: CSAPSPLTSPKNIQYF. CDR3 in DNA: TGCAGTGCCCCAAGCCCCCTGACTAGCCCCAAAAACATTCAGTACTTC.

This clonotype was seen ten or more times. V and J are TRBV20-1 and TRBJ2-7; D is unclear. CDR3 length equals 13 residues. The ends were cut back, 3 bases at V and 3 bases at J, with 12 bases in the middle. Germline V gene sequence: CDR1 DFQATT, CDR2 SNEGSKA (reference sequence). CDR3 protein: CSASSRPGYEQYF. The CDR3, as DNA: TGCAGTGCTAGTAGCAGACCCGGCTACGAGCAGTACTTC.

Ten or more counts support this clonotype. The chain uses TRBV7-8 and TRBJ2-1; D perhaps matches TRBD1 (5 bases). CDR1 and CDR2 (germline): SGHVS, FQNEAQ. The CDR3 runs 15 residues. Deletions cut 5 bases from V and 5 bases from J, with 16 bases between. Written as DNA, the CDR3 is TGTGCCAGCAGCCCCCGCCAGGGCCCCCACAATGAGCAGTTCTTC. Protein: CASSPRQGPHNEQFF.

The chain has TRBV18 and TRBJ2-1; perhaps TRBD2 as D (5 bases). The germline gives CDR1 KGHSH, CDR2 LQKENI. V gave up 6 bases and J gave up 2 bases, with 14 bases separating them. The CDR3 has 15 amino acids. The CDR3 DNA is TGTGCCAGCTCTCGAGAGCGGAAAACCTACAATGAGCAGTTCTTC. It translates to CASSRERKTYNEQFF. The variable domain in full, with the rest retrieved from reference TRBV18 and TRBJ2-1, is NAGVMQNPRHLVRRRGQEARLRCSPMKGHSHVYWYRQLPEEGLKFMVYLQKENIIDESGMPKERFSAEFPKEGPSILRIQQVVRGDSAAYFCASSRERKTYNEQFFGPGTRLTVL.

This clonotype was seen only a few times. The chain links TRBV27 to TRBJ2-1; D not certain. Germline-derived CDR1 and CDR2 are MNHEY and SMNVEV (reference sequence). V was pared by 4 bases and J by 5 bases, with 9 bases between. The CDR3 runs 13 residues. The CDR3: CASSWWANNEQFF. In DNA, the CDR3 is TGTGCCAGCAGTTGGTGGGCCAACAATGAGCAGTTCTTC.

This clonotype was counted a single time. The chain recombines TRBV6-6 with TRBJ2-7; 7 nucleotides agree with TRBD2. CDR3 length: 13 residues. V shed 8 bases and J 0 bases; nucleotides not matched to a gene: 4. Germline CDR1 is MNHNY and CDR2 is SVGAGI (reference sequence). The chain's CDR3 is CASGRGISYEQYF. The CDR3 bases are TGTGCCAGCGGGCGGGGGATCTCCTACGAGCAGTACTTC.

This clonotype was observed many times. The chain combines TRBV5-1 with TRBJ2-7; D gene ambiguous. The CDR3 length is 16 residues. Germline lookup yields CDR1 SGHRS and CDR2 YFSETQ. Trimming removed 2 bases from V and 0 bases from J, with 15 bases in between. The CDR3 loop is CASSFQETYISYEQYF. The CDR3 DNA reads TGCGCCAGCAGCTTCCAGGAGACTTACATCTCCTACGAGCAGTACTTC.

This clonotype was detected ten times or more. The chain couples TRBV12-3 or TRBV12-4 to TRBJ1-5, with a tentative D call TRBD1 (6 bases). This CDR3 region has 15 residues. The V gene lost 6 bases and the J gene lost 2 bases, with 14 bases spanning the gap. CDR3 region: CASSWVGGGNQPQHF. DNA of the CDR3: TGTGCCAGCAGCTGGGTAGGGGGAGGCAATCAGCCCCAGCATTTT.

The table lists this clonotype with many counts. The V gene is TRBV12-3 or TRBV12-4, the J gene TRBJ2-5; D ambiguous. This CDR3 comprises 14 residues. V lost 2 bases, J lost 0 bases, and 7 bases lay in between. The CDR3, as DNA: TGTGCCAGCAGTTTAACGCCCGACCAAGAGACCCAGTACTTC. Its translation is CASSLTPDQETQYF.

This clonotype was counted at least ten times. The rearrangement uses TRBV28 and TRBJ1-6; D remains unclear. The V and J ends lost 4 bases and 14 bases respectively, with 12 bases between them. Germline loops: CDR1 MDHEN, CDR2 SYDVKM. The CDR3 loop spans 12 amino acids. CDR3: CASSSSGPALHF. CDR3 sequence (DNA): TGTGCCAGCAGTTCATCCGGTCCCGCCCTCCACTTT.